This TCR beta chain was obtained from a study of blood T cell repertoires in COVID-19. For the study at large: The samples span acute and convalescent COVID-19 from the United States, Italy and Spain. Sample material is recorded as cDNA or gDNA derived from T cells, B-cell-depleted T cells, or PBMCs.

Germline CDR1 and CDR2: SQVTM and ANQGSEA. Trimming removed 4 bases from V and 1 base from J, with 10 bases in between. The CDR3 length is 13 residues. Per the authors' pipeline: Scientists estimated how many nucleated cells there were by amplifying reference gene primers. Using immunoSEQ multiplex PCR, the repertoire was profiled, and TCRdb retains in-frame clones only, with some absent. D and trimming come from the DNA, and the V and J calls and clone size come from that table. The sample lists around 95,000 clones, 70% to 80% occurring once. This TCR derives from a woman between 65 and 79 years old with acute or convalescent COVID-19. V gene TRBV29-1 combines with J gene TRBJ2-5; D might be TRBD2 (6 bases). The specimen sequenced was peripheral blood. The CDR3 here is CSVGGGAQETQYF. The DNA of the CDR3 is TGCAGCGTTGGGGGCGGGGCCCAAGAGACCCAGTACTTC.